This T cell receptor beta chain emerged from a study of shared clonotypes between healthy human individuals. Assay: immunoSEQ multiplex PCR; the TCRdb copy retains only in-frame clones and omits some. The data contain some 1 million clones, approximately 68% of them singletons. Trimming stripped 0 bases from V and 2 bases from J, with 12 bases between. The CDR3 spans 16 residues. The germline CDR1 and CDR2 sequences are SGDLS and YYNGEE. The TCR originated in a man younger than 35 in good health. Specimen: memory CD4+ T cells sorted from blood. The subset here: CD45RA-negative fraction. The chain carries TRBV9 and TRBJ2-1; a possible D gene is TRBD2 (6 bases). The CDR3 region has the DNA TGTGCCAGCAGCGTAGGTGGAGGGAACCCCTACAATGAGCAGTTCTTC. Translating gives CASSVGGGNPYNEQFF.